The 28 T cell receptor beta chains presented below share a single source sample, sequenced in a study of shared clonotypes between healthy human individuals. The assay was immunoSEQ multiplex PCR, and TCRdb's table has in-frame clones only and misses some. This table holds more than 2,000,000 clones, over 85% found once. Sequenced input: naive CD4+ T cells sorted from blood. The subset was: CD45RA+ positively selected. Every receptor here comes from a man aged 18 to 30 in good health.

The chain has TRBV28 and TRBJ2-7, with a weak D call TRBD2 (6 bases). V lost 6 bases and J 4 bases, leaving 19 bases between the germline ends. CDR1 is MDHEN, CDR2 SYDVKM, per germline. The CDR3 contains 15 residues. CDR3 DNA: TGTGCCAGCAGCCCGGCCGGCGGGATCCGATACGAGCAGTACTTC. This translates into CASSPAGGIRYEQYF.

The V call is TRBV9, the J call TRBJ2-7; TRBD1 aligns across 10 bases. This CDR3 region has 17 residues. The V gene end was trimmed by 0 bases and the J gene end by 7 bases; junction bases not matched to a gene: 13. Germline loops: CDR1 SGDLS, CDR2 YYNGEE. The CDR3 is CASSVALGDRGVGEQYF. CDR3 coding DNA: TGTGCCAGCAGCGTAGCTTTGGGGGACAGGGGTGTCGGGGAGCAGTACTTC.

V usage is TRBV27 and J usage is TRBJ1-5; no firm D call. This CDR3 spans 13 amino acids. V lost 1 base, J lost 7 bases, and 8 bases lay in between. The V gene's germline CDR1 is MNHEY and CDR2 SMNVEV (reference sequence). CDR3 sequence: CASSLWGDQPQHF. The CDR3 bases are TGTGCCAGCAGTTTATGGGGAGACCAGCCCCAGCATTTT.

Remarks on this clone: The sample carries other DNA sequences with the same CDR3. The J gene is TRBJ2-2, the V gene TRBV5-1, with a tentative D call TRBD2 (5 bases). The length of the CDR3 is 14 residues. V gave up 4 bases and J gave up 1 base, with 8 bases separating them. Germline CDR1 reads SGHRS; CDR2 reads YFSETQ. CDR3 nucleotides: TGCGCCAGCAGCCCCGAGGGGAACACCGGGGAGCTGTTTTTT. This translates into CASSPEGNTGELFF.

This sequence joins TRBV19 and TRBJ1-5; 10 bases agree with TRBD1. Germline CDR1 reads LNHDA; CDR2 reads SQIVND (reference sequence). Losses at the gene ends were 10 bases for V and 7 bases for J; bases not matched to a gene: 16. The CDR3 runs to 16 residues. CDR3 DNA: TGTGCCACCGGCCCCGGGACAGGGGCGCTCGGGCAGCCCCAGCATTTT. Residues: CATGPGTGALGQPQHF.

The gene calls are TRBV7-9 and TRBJ1-4; tentative D call: TRBD1 (6 bases). This CDR3 has 17 residues. Trimming left V 2 bases short and J 3 bases short, with 16 bases between. Germline CDR1 is SEHNR and CDR2 is FQNEAQ (reference sequence). For the CDR3, the DNA is TGTGCCAGCAGCTTATCAGTACAGGGAGTTGCTAATGAAAAACTGTTTTTT. Residues: CASSLSVQGVANEKLFF.

This clone occurred once. The chain has TRBV5-5 and TRBJ1-4; the D is unclear. Germline CDR1 and CDR2: SGHKS and YYEKEE (reference sequence). V was pared by 2 bases and J by 4 bases, with 15 bases between. This CDR3 contains 16 residues. The DNA of the CDR3 is TGTGCCAGCAGCTTAAGCAGTCCTGGGAATAATGAAAAACTGTTTTTT. Amino acid sequence: CASSLSSPGNNEKLFF. The entire variable domain, with the rest obtained from reference TRBV5-5 and TRBJ1-4, is as follows: DAGVTQSPTHLIKTRGQQVTLRCSPISGHKSVSWYQQVLGQGPQFIFQYYEKEERGRGNFPDRFSARQFPNYSSELNVNALLLGDSALYLCASSLSSPGNNEKLFFGSGTQLSVL.

The V call is TRBV7-2, the J call TRBJ2-7, with D perhaps being TRBD1 or TRBD2 (6 bases each). V dropped 5 bases and J dropped 3 bases, with 23 bases sitting between them. The germline CDR1 and CDR2 sequences are SGHTA and FQGNSA. This CDR3 is built from 17 residues. The CDR3 is CASSTRGPGYEVYEQYF. CDR3 coding DNA: TGTGCCAGCAGCACCCGGGGGCCAGGGTATGAAGTCTACGAGCAGTACTTC.

This clone was recorded once. CDR3 sequence: CSVEASSGRVNTEAFF. The CDR3 coding sequence is TGCAGCGTTGAAGCCTCATCAGGACGGGTGAACACTGAAGCTTTCTTT. The chain uses TRBV29-1 and TRBJ1-1; no definite D call. CDR1 and CDR2 (germline): SQVTM, ANQGSEA. V was clipped by 1 base and J by 0 bases, with 15 bases between them. The CDR3 contains 16 residues. The complete variable domain, with remaining parts taken from reference TRBV29-1 and TRBJ1-1, reads SAVISQKPSRDICQRGTSLTIQCQVDSQVTMMFWYRQQPGQSLTLIATANQGSEATYESGFVIDKFPISRPNLTFSTLTVSNMSPEDSSIYLCSVEASSGRVNTEAFFGQGTRLTVV.

V is TRBV5-1 and J is TRBJ2-2; D remains ambiguous. From germline, CDR1 is SGHRS and CDR2 YFSETQ. Between the trimmed V and J ends, which lost 3 bases and 4 bases, there was a span of 16 bases. CDR3 length: 16 amino acids. The CDR3 spells CASSYSSREVTGELFF. For the CDR3, the DNA is TGCGCCAGCAGCTACAGTAGCCGCGAGGTCACCGGGGAGCTGTTTTTT.

As to this clone: This specimen includes other DNA sequences encoding the same CDR3. V usage is TRBV5-1 and J usage is TRBJ2-3; D is ambiguous. This CDR3 region has 13 residues. CDR1 and CDR2 from the germline V gene are SGHRS and YFSETQ. The V end was cut by 4 bases, the J end by 0 bases, with 6 bases between. The CDR3 here is CASSLHSTDTQYF. The CDR3 region has the DNA TGCGCCAGCAGCCTCCATAGCACAGATACGCAGTATTTT.

The chain has TRBV28 and TRBJ1-4, with 7 bases lining up with TRBD1. The germline CDR1 and CDR2 sequences are MDHEN and SYDVKM. The CDR3 runs 17 residues. V gave up 3 bases and J gave up 5 bases; unmatched junction bases: 12. In DNA, the CDR3 is TGTGCCAGCAGTTTCCATCGGATGGGACAGATAAATGAAAAACTGTTTTTT. Amino acids: CASSFHRMGQINEKLFF.

This rearrangement joins TRBV5-1 to TRBJ2-5; maybe TRBD2 (5 bases). CDR3 size: 12 residues. CDR1 is SGHRS, CDR2 YFSETQ, per germline. V lost 4 bases to trimming and J lost 5 bases, with 9 bases between them. The CDR3 DNA follows: TGCGCCAGCAGCGCCCAGCGGGAGACCCAGTACTTC. Protein: CASSAQRETQYF. The entire variable domain, with the rest obtained from reference TRBV5-1 and TRBJ2-5, is as follows: KAGVTQTPRYLIKTRGQQVTLSCSPISGHRSVSWYQQTPGQGLQFLFEYFSETQRNKGNFPGRFSGRQFSNSRSEMNVSTLELGDSALYLCASSAQRETQYFGPGTRLLVL.

The rearrangement uses TRBV28 and TRBJ2-3, with a possible D match to TRBD2 (5 bases). The germline gives CDR1 MDHEN, CDR2 SYDVKM. This CDR3 region has 12 residues. V gave up 8 bases and J gave up 3 bases, with 9 bases separating them. CDR3 coding DNA: TGTGCCAGCTCCGGGAAAACAGATACGCAGTATTTT. Amino acids: CASSGKTDTQYF.

This clone has a handful of counts. The V and J genes are TRBV6-1 and TRBJ1-2; no clear D. CDR3 size: 13 residues. V was pared by 1 base and J by 8 bases, with 11 bases between. CDR1 is MNHNS, CDR2 SASEGT, per germline. The CDR3 bases are TGTGCCAGCAGTGAAGTTTGGGCGGGAGGCTACACCTTC. This encodes CASSEVWAGGYTF.

This clone was counted a single time. This chain connects TRBV7-9 to TRBJ2-2; D is undetermined. The CDR3 consists of 13 residues. V dropped 8 bases and J dropped 1 base, with 8 bases sitting between them. Germline assignment: CDR1 SEHNR and CDR2 FQNEAQ (reference sequence). The CDR3 protein is CASEALNTGELFF. In nucleotides, the CDR3 is TGTGCCAGCGAAGCTCTGAACACCGGGGAGCTGTTTTTT.

The gene calls are TRBV18 and TRBJ1-1, with no clear D. Germline lookup yields CDR1 KGHSH and CDR2 LQKENI. This CDR3 contains 15 residues. V was cut by 3 bases and J by 0 bases, with 11 bases left in between. This CDR3 is CASSPGSGMNTEAFF. DNA of the CDR3: TGTGCCAGCTCACCGGGATCAGGTATGAACACTGAAGCTTTCTTT.

This clone showed up just a few times. The chain has TRBV18 and TRBJ1-6, with a tentative D call TRBD1 (6 bases). V lost 4 bases, J lost 6 bases, and 13 bases lay in between. Per germline, CDR1 KGHSH and CDR2 LQKENI. This CDR3 is 15 amino acids long. CDR3 in DNA: TGTGCCAGCTCACTAGGACAGAGCGTTAATTCACCCCTCCACTTT. Amino acid sequence: CASSLGQSVNSPLHF.

This clone has just one count. The rearrangement links TRBV19 to TRBJ2-2; 9 nucleotides match TRBD1. The CDR3 is 15 amino acids. Per the germline V gene, CDR1 is LNHDA and CDR2 is SQIVND (reference sequence). V lost 4 bases and J lost 8; bases outside the gene matches: 8. The CDR3 DNA follows: TGTGCCAGTAGTACGGGACAGGGAATTTCGGGGGAGCTGTTTTTT. It codes for CASSTGQGISGELFF. The full variable domain, completed using reference TRBV19 and TRBJ2-2, is DGGITQSPKYLFRKEGQNVTLSCEQNLNHDAMYWYRQDPGQGLRLIYYSQIVNDFQKGDIAEGYSVSREKKESFPLTVTSAQKNPTAFYLCASSTGQGISGELFFGEGSRLTVL.

The chain combines TRBV6-6 with TRBJ1-2; D is unclear. V lost 2 bases and J lost 6, with 13 bases in between. The CDR3 has 14 residues. Germline V gives CDR1 MNHNY, CDR2 SVGAGI (reference sequence). CDR3 coding DNA: TGTGCCAGCAGTTACCCGACTCCTGGACATGGCTACACCTTC. Encoded protein: CASSYPTPGHGYTF.

V usage is TRBV19 and J usage is TRBJ1-6; tentative D call: TRBD1 (5 bases). The CDR3 contains 15 residues. V was pared by 2 bases and J by 12 bases, with 17 bases between. The germline gives CDR1 LNHDA, CDR2 SQIVND (reference sequence). CDR3 nucleotides: TGTGCCAGTAGTATAAACCCCCGACAGTTTCAACCCCTCCACTTT. Translation gives CASSINPRQFQPLHF.

The chain links TRBV27 to TRBJ2-3, with D perhaps given as TRBD1 or TRBD2 (5 bases each). The CDR3 consists of 14 residues. Trimming removed 6 bases at V and 4 bases at J, with 14 bases between. Per germline, CDR1 MNHEY and CDR2 SMNVEV (reference sequence). CDR3 region: CASSTRDVPDTQYF. DNA for the CDR3: TGTGCCAGCAGCACCCGGGACGTACCAGATACGCAGTATTTT.

V gene TRBV11-2 combines with J gene TRBJ2-7; 8 nucleotides agree with TRBD2. The CDR3 loop spans 15 amino acids. The germline gives CDR1 SGHAT, CDR2 FQNNGV. Trimming took 3 bases from V and 3 from J; bases not matched to a gene: 7. CDR3 protein: CASSFSGTRDYEQYF. The CDR3, as DNA: TGTGCCAGCAGCTTCTCCGGGACTAGAGACTACGAGCAGTACTTC.

This clone appeared once. The chain combines TRBV5-4 with TRBJ1-2; 7 positions match TRBD1. V was pared by 4 bases and J by 0 bases, with 12 bases of the junction left unmatched. Germline assignment: CDR1 SGHNT and CDR2 YYREEE (reference sequence). The CDR3 totals 17 residues. CDR3 protein: CASSAATGVGANYGYTF. DNA for the CDR3: TGTGCCAGCAGCGCCGCTACAGGGGTCGGAGCTAACTATGGCTACACCTTC. Complete variable domain (other parts from reference TRBV5-4 and TRBJ1-2): ETGVTQSPTHLIKTRGQQVTLRCSSQSGHNTVSWYQQALGQGPQFIFQYYREEENGRGNFPPRFSGLQFPNYSSELNVNALELDDSALYLCASSAATGVGANYGYTFGSGTRLTVV.

The chain has TRBV11-3 and TRBJ2-2, with D possibly being TRBD1 (6 bases). The V end lost 0 bases, the J end lost 7 bases, and 9 bases lay between the germline ends. The CDR3 contains 14 residues. From germline, CDR1 is SGHNT and CDR2 YENEEA. The chain's CDR3 is CASSLEGTLGELFF. CDR3 sequence (DNA): TGTGCCAGCAGCTTAGAGGGGACACTCGGGGAGCTGTTTTTT.

This clone has just one count. Other DNA sequences in the same sample also yield this CDR3. The chain combines TRBV7-2 with TRBJ2-3; D is undetermined. CDR1 SGHTA and CDR2 FQGNSA come from the germline V gene. The CDR3 runs to 12 residues. Trimming took off 5 bases at V and 3 bases at J, with 6 bases between the two ends. CDR3 sequence reads: CASSPRTDTQYF. DNA for the CDR3: TGTGCCAGCAGCCCCAGAACAGATACGCAGTATTTT.

The chain combines TRBV2 with TRBJ2-5, with 10 bases identical to TRBD2. This CDR3 has 14 residues. The germline V gene encodes CDR1 SNHLY and CDR2 FYNNEI. V shed 5 bases, J shed 5 bases, and the junction held 5 bases outside the gene matches. CDR3 nucleotide sequence: TGTGCCAGCAGTATAGCGGGGGGCGGGGAGACCCAGTACTTC. Protein: CASSIAGGGETQYF.

The V gene is TRBV28, the J gene TRBJ1-4; D remains unclear. The V end was cut by 1 base, the J end by 6 bases, with 12 bases between. Germline V CDR1 and CDR2: MDHEN, SYDVKM. The CDR3 is made up of 15 amino acids. The CDR3: CASSLLGRTDEKLFF. CDR3 nucleotides: TGTGCCAGCAGTTTATTGGGGAGGACTGATGAAAAACTGTTTTTT.